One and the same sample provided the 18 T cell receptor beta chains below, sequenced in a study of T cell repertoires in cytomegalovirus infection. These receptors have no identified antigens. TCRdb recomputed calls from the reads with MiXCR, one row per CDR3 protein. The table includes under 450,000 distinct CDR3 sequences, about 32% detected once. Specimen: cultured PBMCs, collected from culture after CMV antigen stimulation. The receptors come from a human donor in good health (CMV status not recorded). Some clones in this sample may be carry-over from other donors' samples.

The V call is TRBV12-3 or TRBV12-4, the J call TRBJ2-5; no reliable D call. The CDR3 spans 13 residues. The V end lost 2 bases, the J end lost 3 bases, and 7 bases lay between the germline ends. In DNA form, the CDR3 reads TGTGCCAGCAGTTTAAGCAGCGAAGAGACCCAGTACTTC. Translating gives CASSLSSEETQYF.

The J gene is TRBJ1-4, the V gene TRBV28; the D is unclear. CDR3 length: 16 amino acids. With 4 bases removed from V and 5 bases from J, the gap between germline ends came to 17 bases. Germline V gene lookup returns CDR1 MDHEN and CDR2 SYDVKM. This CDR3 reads CASSWGSGGRNEKLFF. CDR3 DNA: TGTGCCAGCAGTTGGGGTTCGGGCGGACGAAATGAAAAACTGTTTTTT.

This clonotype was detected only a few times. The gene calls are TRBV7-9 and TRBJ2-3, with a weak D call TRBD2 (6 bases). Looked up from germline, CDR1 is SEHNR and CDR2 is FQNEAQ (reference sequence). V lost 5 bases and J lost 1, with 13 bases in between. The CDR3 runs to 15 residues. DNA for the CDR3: TGTGCCAGCAGCCCCCCGGCTAGCGGCACAGATACGCAGTATTTT. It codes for CASSPPASGTDTQYF.

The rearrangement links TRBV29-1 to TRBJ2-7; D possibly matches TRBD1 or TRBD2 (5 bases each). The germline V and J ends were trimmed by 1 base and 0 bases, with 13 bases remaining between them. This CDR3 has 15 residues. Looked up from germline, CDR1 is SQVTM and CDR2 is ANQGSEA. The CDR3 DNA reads TGCAGCGTTGAAGCGAGAGGGGTCATCTCCTACGAGCAGTACTTC. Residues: CSVEARGVISYEQYF.

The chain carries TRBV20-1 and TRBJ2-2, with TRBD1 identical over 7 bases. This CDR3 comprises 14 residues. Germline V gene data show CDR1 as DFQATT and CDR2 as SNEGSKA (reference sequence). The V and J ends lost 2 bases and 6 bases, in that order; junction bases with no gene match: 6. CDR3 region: CSARIGQGAGELFF. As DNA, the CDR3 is TGCAGTGCTAGAATAGGTCAGGGGGCCGGGGAGCTGTTTTTT.

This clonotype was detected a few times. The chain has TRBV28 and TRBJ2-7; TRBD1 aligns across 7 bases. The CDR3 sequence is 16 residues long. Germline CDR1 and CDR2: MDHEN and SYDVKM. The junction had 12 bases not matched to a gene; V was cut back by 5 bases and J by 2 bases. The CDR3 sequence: CASSPPGTDFPYEQYF. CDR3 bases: TGTGCCAGCAGTCCCCCAGGGACAGACTTTCCCTACGAGCAGTACTTC.

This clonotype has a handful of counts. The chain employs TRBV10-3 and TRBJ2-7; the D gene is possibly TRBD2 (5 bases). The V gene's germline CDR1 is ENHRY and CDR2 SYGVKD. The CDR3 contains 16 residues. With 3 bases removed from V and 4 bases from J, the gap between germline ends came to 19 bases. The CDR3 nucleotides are TGTGCCATCAGTGATTCCCCCAGACTATCCGGGTACGAGCAGTACTTC. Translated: CAISDSPRLSGYEQYF.

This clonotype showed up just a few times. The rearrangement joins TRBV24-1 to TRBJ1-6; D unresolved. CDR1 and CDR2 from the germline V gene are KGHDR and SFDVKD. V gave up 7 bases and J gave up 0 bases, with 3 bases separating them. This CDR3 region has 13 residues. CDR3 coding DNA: TGTGCCACCAGCCGCTCCTATAATTCACCCCTCCACTTT. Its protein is CATSRSYNSPLHF.

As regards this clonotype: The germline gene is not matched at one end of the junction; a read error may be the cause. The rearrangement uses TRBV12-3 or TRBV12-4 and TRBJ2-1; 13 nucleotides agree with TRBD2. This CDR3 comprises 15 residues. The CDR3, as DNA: TGTACCAGCAAACTAGCGGGAGGGGGCTACAATGAGCAGTTCTTC. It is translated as CTSKLAGGGYNEQFF.

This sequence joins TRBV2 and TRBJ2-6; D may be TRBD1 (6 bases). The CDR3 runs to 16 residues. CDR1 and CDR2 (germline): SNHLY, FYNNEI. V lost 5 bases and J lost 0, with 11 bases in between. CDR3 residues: CASSTGIFSGANVLTF. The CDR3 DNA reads TGTGCCAGCAGTACAGGGATCTTCTCTGGGGCCAACGTCCTGACTTTC.

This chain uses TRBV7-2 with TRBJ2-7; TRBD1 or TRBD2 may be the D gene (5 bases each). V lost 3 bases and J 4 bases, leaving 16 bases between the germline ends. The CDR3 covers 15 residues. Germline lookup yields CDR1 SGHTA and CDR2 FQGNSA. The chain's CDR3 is CASSFEGTLGYEQYV. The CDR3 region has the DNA TGTGCCAGCAGCTTTGAAGGGACGCTAGGATACGAGCAGTACGTC.

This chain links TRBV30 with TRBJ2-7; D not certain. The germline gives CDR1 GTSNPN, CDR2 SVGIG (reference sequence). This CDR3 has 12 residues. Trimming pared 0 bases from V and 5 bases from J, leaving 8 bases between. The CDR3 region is CAWSVSRNEQYV. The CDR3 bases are TGTGCCTGGAGTGTAAGTCGGAACGAGCAGTACGTC.

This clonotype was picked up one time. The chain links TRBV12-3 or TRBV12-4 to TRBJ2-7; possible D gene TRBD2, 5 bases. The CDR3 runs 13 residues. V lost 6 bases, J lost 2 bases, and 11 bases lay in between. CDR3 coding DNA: TGTGCCAGCAGCCTACTGACTACCTACGAGCAGTACTTC. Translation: CASSLLTTYEQYF.

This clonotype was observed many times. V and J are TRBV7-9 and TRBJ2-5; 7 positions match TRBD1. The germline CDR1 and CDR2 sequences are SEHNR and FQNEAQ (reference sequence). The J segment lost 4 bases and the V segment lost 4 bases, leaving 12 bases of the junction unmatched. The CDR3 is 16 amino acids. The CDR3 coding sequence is TGTGCCAGCAGCTCGCCCCTCGACAGGGTACGAGAGACCCAGTACTTC. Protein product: CASSSPLDRVRETQYF.

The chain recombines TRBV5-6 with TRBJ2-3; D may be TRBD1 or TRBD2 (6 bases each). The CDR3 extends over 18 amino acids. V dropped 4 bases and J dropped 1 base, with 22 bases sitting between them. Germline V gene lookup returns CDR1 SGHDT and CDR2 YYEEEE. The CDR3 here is CASSQDRRGAVGTDTQYF. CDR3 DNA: TGTGCCAGCAGCCAAGACAGGAGGGGAGCTGTCGGCACAGATACGCAGTATTTT.

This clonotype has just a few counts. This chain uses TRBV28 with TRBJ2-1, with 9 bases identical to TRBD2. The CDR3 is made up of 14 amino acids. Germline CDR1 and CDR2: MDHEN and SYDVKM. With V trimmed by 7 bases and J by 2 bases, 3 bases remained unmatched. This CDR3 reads CASTQREAYNEQFF. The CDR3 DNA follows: TGTGCCAGCACCCAGCGGGAGGCCTACAATGAGCAGTTCTTC.

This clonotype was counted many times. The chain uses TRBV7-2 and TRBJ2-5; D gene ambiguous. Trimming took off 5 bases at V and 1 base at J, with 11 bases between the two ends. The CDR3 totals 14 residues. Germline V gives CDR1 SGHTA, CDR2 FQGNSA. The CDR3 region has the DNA TGTGCCAGCAGCCTCACTACCGCCCAAGAGACCCAGTACTTC. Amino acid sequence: CASSLTTAQETQYF.

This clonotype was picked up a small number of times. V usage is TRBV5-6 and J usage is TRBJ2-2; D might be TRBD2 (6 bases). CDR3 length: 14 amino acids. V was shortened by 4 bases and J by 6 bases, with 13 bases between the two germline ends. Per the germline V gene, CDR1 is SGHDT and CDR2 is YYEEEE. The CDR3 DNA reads TGTGCCAGCAGCCCTGGTATAGCGGCCGGGGAGCTGTTTTTT. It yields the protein CASSPGIAAGELFF.